This T cell receptor beta chain was sequenced in a study of T cells in Graves' hyperthyroidism and ophthalmopathy. Amplified TCR beta CDR3 regions derived from RNA transcripts. During a first-round RT-PCR of the TCR CDR3, the HTBI primer set was used. TCRdb reprocessed the multiplex PCR reads with MiXCR, giving one entry per CDR3 protein. The sample includes some 490,000 distinct CDR3 sequences, approximately 23% seen only once; the top ten take around 50%. CDR3 length: 15 residues. The germline V gene has CDR1 MNHEY and CDR2 SMNVEV (reference sequence). V gave up 0 bases and J gave up 3 bases, with 9 bases separating them.

This TCR was recovered from a woman in her seventies with Graves' ophthalmopathy. The rearrangement links TRBV27 to TRBJ1-5; D might be TRBD1 (6 bases). Sequencing used blood. CDR3 sequence: CASSLSYRDNQPQHF. CDR3 sequence (DNA): TGTGCCAGCAGTTTATCGTACAGGGACAATCAGCCCCAGCATTTT.